This T cell receptor (beta chain) came from a study of blood T cell repertoires in COVID-19. Study at large: The origin of the acute and convalescent COVID-19 samples was the United States, Italy and Spain. PBMCs, B-cell-depleted T cells, or T cells provided the cDNA or gDNA that made up the material.

In the source study's methods: Scientists estimated how many nucleated cells there were by amplifying reference gene primers. Only in-frame clones appear in the TCRdb table, and some are missing; sequencing was by immunoSEQ multiplex PCR. V, J and clone size are taken as reported in that table, and D and trimming were inferred from the DNA itself. The data contain some 80,000 clones, roughly 90% of them singletons. V lost 6 bases to trimming and J lost 9 bases; unmatched junction nucleotides: 6. The CDR3 contains 13 residues. Germline CDR1 reads GTSNPN; CDR2 reads SVGIG (reference sequence). The TCR was taken from a human donor in a cohort sampled during active COVID-19. Sequenced sample: peripheral blood. The chain recombines TRBV30 with TRBJ2-1; 12 bases fit TRBD1. The chain's CDR3 is CACTGTGGREQFF. DNA for the CDR3: TGTGCCTGCACCGGGACAGGGGGCCGTGAGCAGTTCTTC. The full variable domain, with the rest looked up from reference TRBV30 and TRBJ2-1, is SQTIHQWPATLVQPVGSPLSLECTVEGTSNPNLYWYRQAAGRGLQLLFYSVGIGQISSEVPQNLSASRPQDRQFILSSKKLLLSDSGFYLCACTGTGGREQFFGPGTRLTVL.